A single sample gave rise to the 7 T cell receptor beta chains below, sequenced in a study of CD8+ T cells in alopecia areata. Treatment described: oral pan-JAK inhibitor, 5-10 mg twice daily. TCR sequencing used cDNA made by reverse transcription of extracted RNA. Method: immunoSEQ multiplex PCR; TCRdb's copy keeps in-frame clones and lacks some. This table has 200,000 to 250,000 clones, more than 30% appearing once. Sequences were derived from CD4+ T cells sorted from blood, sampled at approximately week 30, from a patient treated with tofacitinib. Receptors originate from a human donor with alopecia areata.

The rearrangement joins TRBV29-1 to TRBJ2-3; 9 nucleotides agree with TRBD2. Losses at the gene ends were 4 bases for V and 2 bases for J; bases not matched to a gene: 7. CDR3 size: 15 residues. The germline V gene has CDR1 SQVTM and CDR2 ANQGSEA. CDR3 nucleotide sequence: TGCAGCGTTGGGAGAGCGGGAGGACCCACAGATACGCAGTATTTT. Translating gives CSVGRAGGPTDTQYF.

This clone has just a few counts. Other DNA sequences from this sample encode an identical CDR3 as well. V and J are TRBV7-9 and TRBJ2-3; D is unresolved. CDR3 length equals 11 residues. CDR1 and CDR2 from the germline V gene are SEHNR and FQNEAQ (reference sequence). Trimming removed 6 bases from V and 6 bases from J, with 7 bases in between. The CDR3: CASSFTDTQYF. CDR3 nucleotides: TGTGCCAGCAGTTTTACGGATACGCAGTATTTT.

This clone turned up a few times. The CDR3, as DNA: TGTGCCAGCTCACCAGGGGACAGGGGGACTGTCAATCAGCCCCAGCATTTT. Translating it yields CASSPGDRGTVNQPQHF. The chain combines TRBV18 with TRBJ1-5, with TRBD1 matching 11 bases. The CDR3 is 17 amino acids. The trim removed 2 bases at V and 3 bases at J, leaving 6 bases unmatched. The germline gives CDR1 KGHSH, CDR2 LQKENI. Drawing the rest from reference TRBV18 and TRBJ1-5, the complete variable domain is NAGVMQNPRHLVRRRGQEARLRCSPMKGHSHVYWYRQLPEEGLKFMVYLQKENIIDESGMPKERFSAEFPKEGPSILRIQQVVRGDSAAYFCASSPGDRGTVNQPQHFGDGTRLSIL.

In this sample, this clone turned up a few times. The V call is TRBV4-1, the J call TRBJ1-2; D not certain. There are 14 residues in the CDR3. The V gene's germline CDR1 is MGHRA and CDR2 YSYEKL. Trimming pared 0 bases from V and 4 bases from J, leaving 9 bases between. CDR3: CASSQDPGPYGYTF. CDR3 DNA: TGCGCCAGCAGCCAAGATCCAGGCCCCTATGGCTACACCTTC.

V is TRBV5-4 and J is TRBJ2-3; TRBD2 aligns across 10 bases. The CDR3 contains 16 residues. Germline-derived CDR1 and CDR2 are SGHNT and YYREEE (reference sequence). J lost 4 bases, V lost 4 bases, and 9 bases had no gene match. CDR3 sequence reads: CASSRTSGQVSDTQYF. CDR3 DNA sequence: TGTGCCAGCAGCCGGACTAGCGGCCAAGTATCAGATACGCAGTATTTT.

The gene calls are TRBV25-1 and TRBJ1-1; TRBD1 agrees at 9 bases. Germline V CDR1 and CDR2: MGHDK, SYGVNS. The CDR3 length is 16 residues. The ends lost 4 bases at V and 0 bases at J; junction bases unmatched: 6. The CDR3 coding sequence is TGTGCCAGCAGTGCCGGGACAGGGCATGTGAACACTGAAGCTTTCTTT. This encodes CASSAGTGHVNTEAFF.

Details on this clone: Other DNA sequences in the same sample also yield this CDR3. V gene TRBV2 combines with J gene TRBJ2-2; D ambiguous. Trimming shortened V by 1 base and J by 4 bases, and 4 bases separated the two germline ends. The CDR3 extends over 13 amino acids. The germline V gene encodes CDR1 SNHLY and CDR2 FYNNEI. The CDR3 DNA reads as TGTGCCAGCAGTGAAGGCCCCACCGGGGAGCTGTTTTTT. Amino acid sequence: CASSEGPTGELFF.